The following is a T cell receptor (beta chain) sequence with its context. Its target is unknown. Other nucleotide sequences in the sample specify the same CDR3. This entry belongs to a study of shared clonotypes between healthy human individuals. Study-level findings and limits: The sole specimen, blood, was sampled, and tissue repertoires likely differ. The diversity represented, both genetic and in exposure history, was limited by few donors.

The method was immunoSEQ multiplex PCR; TCRdb's version includes in-frame clones alone and lacks a portion of them. The sample holds 2 million to 2.5 million clones; 85% to 95% are singletons and the top ten take around 0.35%. The V gene's germline CDR1 is SGHRS and CDR2 YFSETQ. The V end lost 4 bases, the J end lost 0 bases, and 15 bases lay between the germline ends. The CDR3 runs 16 residues. V is TRBV5-1 and J is TRBJ2-3; perhaps TRBD2 as D (7 bases). This TCR derives from a man younger than 35 in good health. Some clones in this sample may be carry-over from other donors' samples. Sequencing was done on a sample of naive CD4+ T cells from PBMCs. Subset indicated: CD45RA+ positively selected. CDR3 nucleotides: TGCGCCAGCAGCCTAGGGGGACTAACTAGCACAGATACGCAGTATTTT. Protein sequence: CASSLGGLTSTDTQYF. The full variable domain, rest sourced from reference TRBV5-1 and TRBJ2-3, is KAGVTQTPRYLIKTRGQQVTLSCSPISGHRSVSWYQQTPGQGLQFLFEYFSETQRNKGNFPGRFSGRQFSNSRSEMNVSTLELGDSALYLCASSLGGLTSTDTQYFGPGTRLTVL.